These 30 T cell receptor beta chains came from one sample sequenced in a study of shared clonotypes between healthy human individuals. The repertoire was sequenced with immunoSEQ multiplex PCR; TCRdb's copy has only in-frame clones and lacks some. The table lists over a million clones, around 82% of them singletons. Sequencing was done on a sample of memory CD4+ T cells from PBMCs. Sample subset: CD45RA-negative fraction. The receptor source for this set is a man in his late teens or twenties in good health. Some clones in this sample may be carry-over from other donors' samples.

This sequence joins TRBV5-6 and TRBJ1-1; 7 nucleotides agree with TRBD1. The CDR3 covers 16 residues. Germline CDR1 reads SGHDT; CDR2 reads YYEEEE. V dropped 3 bases and J dropped 4; count of bases not matched to a gene: 12. CDR3 loop: CASSSSGQFFGTEAFF. The CDR3 coding sequence is TGTGCCAGCAGCTCCTCGGGACAGTTTTTCGGCACTGAAGCTTTCTTT. The variable domain in full, with the rest retrieved from reference TRBV5-6 and TRBJ1-1, is DAGVTQSPTHLIKTRGQQVTLRCSPKSGHDTVSWYQQALGQGPQFIFQYYEEEERQRGNFPDRFSGHQFPNYSSELNVNALLLGDSALYLCASSSSGQFFGTEAFFGQGTRLTVV.

The chain combines TRBV29-1 with TRBJ2-7; 7 nucleotides match TRBD1. Losses at the gene ends were 3 bases for V and 8 bases for J; bases not matched to a gene: 4. CDR1 is SQVTM, CDR2 ANQGSEA, per germline. The CDR3 consists of 11 residues. The CDR3 region has the DNA TGCAGCGTTGACGACAGGGACAAGCAGTACTTC. This translates into CSVDDRDKQYF.

This chain links TRBV10-1 with TRBJ2-1; 11 bases agree with TRBD2. Per the germline V gene, CDR1 is WNHNN and CDR2 is SYGVQD (reference sequence). Trimming removed 0 bases from V and 4 bases from J; junction bases left unmatched: 2. The CDR3 contains 16 residues. In DNA form, the CDR3 reads TGCGCCAGCAGTGAGTCTAGGACTAGCGGGTACAATGAGCAGTTCTTC. This sequence encodes CASSESRTSGYNEQFF.

This clone was seen repeatedly, ten times or more. The J gene is TRBJ1-2, the V gene TRBV19; a possible D gene is TRBD1 (6 bases). This CDR3 has 13 amino acids. The germline CDR1 and CDR2 sequences are LNHDA and SQIVND (reference sequence). V was pared by 6 bases and J by 6 bases, with 14 bases between. CDR3 protein: CASRKQGVNGYTF. The DNA of the CDR3 is TGTGCCAGTAGGAAACAGGGAGTAAATGGCTACACCTTC.

The V call is TRBV7-2, the J call TRBJ2-7; 8 bases agree with TRBD1. Germline V CDR1 and CDR2: SGHTA, FQGNSA. V lost 5 bases and J lost 3; bases outside the gene matches: 6. This CDR3 comprises 14 residues. For the CDR3, the DNA is TGTGCCAGCAGCCCACTGGGACAGGACTACGAGCAGTACTTC. Its protein product is CASSPLGQDYEQYF.

The V call is TRBV27, the J call TRBJ1-2; D gene ambiguous. CDR3 length: 14 residues. Germline CDR1 and CDR2: MNHEY and SMNVEV (reference sequence). V shed 2 bases and J shed 6 bases, with 13 bases lying between them. The CDR3 region has the DNA TGTGCCAGCAGTTTAAAGGCCCGTGGTCATGGCTACACCTTC. This encodes CASSLKARGHGYTF.

Details on this clone: Other DNA sequences in the same sample also yield this CDR3. The chain couples TRBV18 to TRBJ2-5, with 14 bases lining up with TRBD2. CDR1 is KGHSH and CDR2 is LQKENI in the germline V gene. The V segment lost 3 bases and the J segment 4 bases; nucleotides outside the gene matches: 1. CDR3 length: 15 amino acids. The CDR3 reads CASSPGTSGRETQYF. Here the CDR3 DNA reads TGTGCCAGCTCACCTGGGACTAGCGGGAGAGAGACCCAGTACTTC.

The chain combines TRBV18 with TRBJ1-4; D uncertain. Deletions cut 3 bases from V and 0 bases from J, with 8 bases between. The CDR3 contains 15 residues. CDR1 KGHSH and CDR2 LQKENI come from the germline V gene. DNA of the CDR3: TGTGCCAGCTCACCTATACGTGCAACTAATGAAAAACTGTTTTTT. Protein: CASSPIRATNEKLFF.

The CDR3 coding sequence is TGTGCCAGCAGCTTAGGATTAGCGGGAGGGTTGGACGAGCAGTACTTC. This sequence encodes CASSLGLAGGLDEQYF. The chain employs TRBV5-4 and TRBJ2-7; 11 bases match TRBD2. The CDR3 spans 16 residues. J lost 5 bases, V lost 2 bases, and 9 bases had no gene match. Looked up from germline, CDR1 is SGHNT and CDR2 is YYREEE (reference sequence).

The chain uses TRBV28 and TRBJ2-7, with D possibly matching TRBD2 (5 bases). The CDR3 sequence is 14 residues long. Germline values: CDR1 MDHEN, CDR2 SYDVKM. Trimming removed 5 bases from V and 0 bases from J, with 11 bases in between. In DNA form, the CDR3 reads TGTGCCAGCAGTCCGGGATTCAGCTCCTACGAGCAGTACTTC. Its translation: CASSPGFSSYEQYF.

In regard to this clone: This may be a read error, as it is one base from a much larger clone. The chain combines TRBV7-8 with TRBJ2-3, with 10 bases that match TRBD1. With V trimmed by 5 bases and J by 6 bases, 2 bases remained unmatched. Germline loops: CDR1 SGHVS, CDR2 FQNEAQ. The CDR3 covers 13 residues. The CDR3 sequence: CASSQDRGDTQYF. The CDR3 DNA reads TGTGCCAGCAGCCAGGACAGGGGGGATACGCAGTATTTT.

This rearrangement joins TRBV5-4 to TRBJ2-5, with TRBD1 matching over 7 bases. Near its end, the DNA agrees better with TRBJ2-7, so the J call may be wrong. Germline loops: CDR1 SGHNT, CDR2 YYREEE (reference sequence). This CDR3 region has 19 residues. Here the CDR3 DNA reads TGTGCCAGCAGCTTTCGAGGGGGCGGGCAAGGATCCAGCTCCTACGAGCAGTACTTC. It specifies CASSFRGGGQGSSSYEQYF.

The V gene is TRBV29-1, the J gene TRBJ2-7; D gene uncertain. The CDR3 is 11 residues long. Germline CDR1 and CDR2: SQVTM and ANQGSEA. V lost 5 bases and J 5 bases, leaving 10 bases between the germline ends. The CDR3 region is CSVTSSDEQYF. The CDR3 nucleotides are TGCAGCGTTACCTCGTCGGACGAGCAGTACTTC.

The rearrangement links TRBV9 to TRBJ1-1; D gene uncertain. This CDR3 contains 15 residues. Trimming removed 0 bases from V and 2 bases from J, with 11 bases in between. The germline V gene has CDR1 SGDLS and CDR2 YYNGEE. This chain's CDR3 is CASSVASHRNTEAFF. The CDR3 nucleotides read TGTGCCAGCAGCGTAGCCAGCCATAGAAACACTGAAGCTTTCTTT.

The chain uses TRBV18 and TRBJ1-5, with 7 bases fitting TRBD1. Germline assignment: CDR1 KGHSH and CDR2 LQKENI. V lost 4 bases to trimming and J lost 5 bases; unmatched junction nucleotides: 5. The CDR3 extends over 14 amino acids. CDR3 region: CASSQSGGDQPQHF. CDR3 bases: TGTGCCAGCTCACAGTCAGGGGGGGATCAGCCCCAGCATTTT.

In this sample, this clone turned up once. The chain is built from TRBV4-1 and TRBJ2-5, with D hard to call. V was clipped by 0 bases and J by 5 bases, with 13 bases between them. Per germline, CDR1 MGHRA and CDR2 YSYEKL. The CDR3 length is 15 residues. CDR3 in amino acids: CASSQDLRERETQYF. In nucleotides, the CDR3 is TGCGCCAGCAGCCAAGATCTAAGGGAAAGGGAGACCCAGTACTTC.

This sequence joins TRBV7-2 and TRBJ1-5; D is unclear. Looked up from germline, CDR1 is SGHTA and CDR2 is FQGNSA. Trimming took 2 bases from V and 9 from J, leaving 11 bases between them. The CDR3 totals 13 residues. The CDR3 nucleotides read TGTGCCAGCAGCTTAAATTTAGGAACGCCCCAGCATTTT. It specifies CASSLNLGTPQHF.

The CDR3 DNA reads TGTGCCAGCAGTGATGCCGGGGAGCTGTTTTTT. This sequence encodes CASSDAGELFF. This chain connects TRBV2 to TRBJ2-2; no firm D call. Germline CDR1 is SNHLY and CDR2 is FYNNEI. The CDR3 covers 11 residues. The V end was cut by 3 bases, the J end by 6 bases, with 2 bases between.

The rearrangement uses TRBV5-1 and TRBJ1-4, with TRBD1 identical over 7 bases. The CDR3 is made up of 15 amino acids. V was clipped by 2 bases and J by 4 bases; unmatched bases: 5. Germline CDR1 is SGHRS and CDR2 is YFSETQ. CDR3: CASSFSDRHNEKLFF. The CDR3 DNA reads as TGCGCCAGCAGCTTCTCGGACAGGCATAATGAAAAACTGTTTTTT.

This clone came up a few times. The V gene is TRBV7-3, the J gene TRBJ2-1; D gene unclear. Germline V gene sequence: CDR1 SGHTA, CDR2 FQGTGA. CDR3 length: 16 amino acids. Deletions cut 5 bases from V and 4 bases from J, with 18 bases between. This CDR3 reads CASSPHSRALYNEQFF. CDR3 coding DNA: TGTGCCAGCAGCCCCCACTCTCGGGCCCTGTACAATGAGCAGTTCTTC.

The CDR3 DNA follows: TGTGCCAGCTCACCCGCCGTGGCCACAGATACGCAGTATTTT. Its translation is CASSPAVATDTQYF. The chain employs TRBV18 and TRBJ2-3; unclear D gene. The CDR3 sequence is 14 residues long. V lost 3 bases, J lost 2 bases, and 9 bases lay in between. Germline V gene lookup returns CDR1 KGHSH and CDR2 LQKENI.

The chain has TRBV6-6 and TRBJ1-5; TRBD1 matches 7 bases. The CDR3 runs to 16 residues. Germline V gene sequence: CDR1 MNHNY, CDR2 SVGAGI (reference sequence). The V and J ends lost 6 bases and 1 base, in that order; junction bases with no gene match: 9. CDR3 nucleotides: TGTGCCAGCAGCCGACGACAGGGTAGGAGCAATCAGCCCCAGCATTTT. Its translation is CASSRRQGRSNQPQHF.

This sequence joins TRBV7-2 and TRBJ2-4, with TRBD2 identical over 7 bases. J lost 0 bases, V lost 1 base, and 3 bases had no gene match. This CDR3 region has 16 residues. Looked up from germline, CDR1 is SGHTA and CDR2 is FQGNSA. The CDR3 loop reads CASSLGLALAKNIQYF. CDR3 DNA sequence: TGTGCCAGCAGCTTAGGACTAGCATTAGCCAAAAACATTCAGTACTTC.

This clone was observed a single time. CDR3 region: CASSPSGNTGELFF. CDR3 sequence (DNA): TGTGCCAGCAGCCCTAGCGGGAACACCGGGGAGCTGTTTTTT. This chain connects TRBV7-2 to TRBJ2-2; the match to TRBD2 covers 7 bases. There are 14 residues in the CDR3. Germline assignment: CDR1 SGHTA and CDR2 FQGNSA. V shed 5 bases, J shed 1 base, and the junction held 1 base outside the gene matches.

This clone was detected only a few times. This chain connects TRBV19 to TRBJ2-3; D gene unclear. Germline V gene lookup returns CDR1 LNHDA and CDR2 SQIVND (reference sequence). CDR3 length equals 14 residues. Trimming left V 6 bases short and J 2 bases short, with 12 bases between. This CDR3 is CASRARSYTDTQYF. The CDR3 DNA is TGTGCCAGTAGAGCCAGGAGTTACACAGATACGCAGTATTTT.

The gene calls are TRBV11-2 and TRBJ1-3; D possibly corresponds to TRBD1 (5 bases). This CDR3 contains 13 residues. Trimming took 5 bases from V and 7 from J, leaving 12 bases between them. Germline V gene data show CDR1 as SGHAT and CDR2 as FQNNGV. The DNA for the CDR3 is TGTGCCAGCAGCCTGAGCGACAGTAACACCATATATTTT. Protein sequence: CASSLSDSNTIYF.

V gene TRBV27 combines with J gene TRBJ1-2, with D hard to call. CDR1 is MNHEY, CDR2 SMNVEV, per germline (reference sequence). The V gene lost 2 bases and the J gene lost 8 bases, with 12 bases spanning the gap. The CDR3 is 13 amino acids. CDR3 loop: CASSLNSGVGYTF. CDR3 sequence (DNA): TGTGCCAGCAGTTTAAACAGTGGGGTGGGCTACACCTTC.

DNA of the CDR3: TGTGCCAGCACCCTTAGTCTAGCGGGCACAGATACGCAGTATTTT. This codes for CASTLSLAGTDTQYF. This chain connects TRBV9 to TRBJ2-3; 7 bases align to TRBD2. CDR1 is SGDLS and CDR2 is YYNGEE in the germline V gene. V shed 6 bases, J shed 1 base, and the junction held 8 bases outside the gene matches. The CDR3 has 15 residues.

The rearrangement joins TRBV7-3 to TRBJ2-7, with D perhaps matching TRBD2 (7 bases). The V end lost 3 bases, the J end lost 5 bases, and 20 bases lay between the germline ends. The CDR3 covers 16 residues. From germline, CDR1 is SGHTA and CDR2 FQGTGA. CDR3 bases: TGTGCCAGCAGCTTGGCTGGGGGGGCTAGTCCCGACGAGCAGTACTTC. Amino acid sequence: CASSLAGGASPDEQYF.

The V gene is TRBV5-1, the J gene TRBJ2-5, with D hard to call. V was cut by 0 bases and J by 7 bases, with 4 bases left in between. Germline V lookup: CDR1 SGHRS, CDR2 YFSETQ. This CDR3 comprises 11 residues. The CDR3 protein is CASSLGVTQYF. The CDR3 nucleotides read TGCGCCAGCAGCTTGGGGGTGACCCAGTACTTC.